This T cell receptor beta chain stems from a study of response to subunit inactivated influenza vaccine. This clonotype was detected ten times or more. This CDR3 has 14 amino acids. Trimming took 3 bases from V and 3 from J; bases not matched to a gene: 5. Each CDR3 protein gets one entry after TCRdb re-called the RT-PCR reads with MiXCR. Found here are fewer than 800,000 distinct CDR3 sequences, 15% to 19% of them singletons; the top ten hold roughly 11%. Sequenced here: PBMCs from blood, sampled about 12 days after vaccination. The chain uses TRBV12-3 or TRBV12-4 and TRBJ2-7; 7 nucleotides line up with TRBD1. The TCR sequence derives from a man aged 50 to 60 who received an inactivated influenza vaccine. Here the CDR3 reads CASSFQTGRYEQYF. As DNA, the CDR3 is TGTGCCAGCAGTTTTCAGACAGGGCGCTACGAGCAGTACTTC.